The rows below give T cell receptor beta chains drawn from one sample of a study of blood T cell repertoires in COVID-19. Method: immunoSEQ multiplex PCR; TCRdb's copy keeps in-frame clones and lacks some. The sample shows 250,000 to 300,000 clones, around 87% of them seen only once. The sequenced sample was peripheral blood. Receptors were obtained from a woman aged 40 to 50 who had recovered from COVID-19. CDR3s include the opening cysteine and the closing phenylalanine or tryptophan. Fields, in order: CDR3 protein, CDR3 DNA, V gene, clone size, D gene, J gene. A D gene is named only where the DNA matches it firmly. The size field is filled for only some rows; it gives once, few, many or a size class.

CATSRDTDRIYGYTF TGTGCCACCAGCAGAGATACGGACAGGATCTATGGCTACACCTTC TRBV15 NA TRBD1 TRBJ1-2
CASTLWGGSYNEQFF TGTGCCAGCACCCTGTGGGGGGGGTCCTACAATGAGCAGTTCTTC TRBV7-2 NA TRBD2 TRBJ2-1
CASSQLTGAGGQFF TGTGCCAGCAGCCAGCTCACAGGTGCCGGGGGGCAGTTCTTC TRBV14 NA NA TRBJ2-1
CASSQLGQANEKLFF TGCGCCAGCAGCCAATTGGGACAGGCGAATGAAAAACTGTTTTTT TRBV4-3 NA TRBD1 TRBJ1-4
CAWSQGTGNTIYF TGTGCCTGGTCCCAGGGAACTGGAAACACCATATATTTT TRBV30 NA NA TRBJ1-3
CAWSRWGGPQHF TGTGCCTGGAGCCGTTGGGGGGGGCCCCAGCATTTT TRBV30 once NA TRBJ1-5
CASSEARAAQSSYNEQFF TGTGCCAGCAGTGAAGCGAGGGCAGCCCAGAGCTCCTACAATGAGCAGTTCTTC TRBV6-1 NA NA TRBJ2-1
CASSVRPGRGSGNTIYF TGTGCCAGCAGCGTTAGACCCGGGCGGGGCTCTGGAAACACCATATATTTT TRBV9 NA NA TRBJ1-3
CACAGTRWTGELFF TGTGCCTGCGCCGGGACTAGGTGGACCGGGGAGCTGTTTTTT TRBV30 NA TRBD2 TRBJ2-2
CASSPRATNEKLFF TGTGCCAGCTCCCCCCGGGCAACTAATGAAAAACTGTTTTTT TRBV18 NA NA TRBJ1-4
CARSLQGHTGELFF TGTGCCAGAAGCTTACAGGGCCACACCGGGGAGCTGTTTTTT TRBV5-3 NA NA TRBJ2-2
CASSLAGTWSGNTIYF TGTGCCAGCAGCTTAGCAGGGACTTGGTCCGGAAACACCATATATTTT TRBV7-8 NA NA TRBJ1-3
CASSAAADTQYF TGTGCCAGCAGCGCGGCGGCAGATACGCAGTATTTT TRBV13 NA NA TRBJ2-3
CASSPSSGATDTQYF TGTGCCAGCTCACCATCTAGCGGGGCCACAGATACGCAGTATTTT TRBV18 NA TRBD2 TRBJ2-3
CASSRRGTAQETQYF TGCGCCAGCAGTCGTCGGGGGACGGCTCAAGAGACCCAGTACTTC TRBV23-1 NA NA TRBJ2-5
CASSQGQGLSSGSYEQYF TGTGCCAGCAGTCAAGGACAGGGGCTTTCCAGCGGGTCCTACGAGCAGTACTTC TRBV2 NA TRBD1 TRBJ2-7
CAWEQGARAEKLFF TGTGCCTGGGAGCAGGGGGCACGAGCGGAAAAACTGTTTTTT TRBV30 NA TRBD1 TRBJ1-4
CASSQRGTGEQFF TGCGCCAGCAGCCAACGGGGAACAGGGGAGCAGTTCTTC TRBV4-1 NA NA TRBJ2-1
CASSAGGRIEQFF TGTGCCAGTAGTGCAGGGGGGAGGATTGAGCAGTTCTTC TRBV19 NA NA TRBJ2-1
CASSTGLADYNEQFF TGTGCCAGCAGTACGGGACTAGCAGATTACAATGAGCAGTTCTTC TRBV6-5 NA TRBD2 TRBJ2-1
CASSARRRDTQYF TGTGCCAGCAGTGCTAGAAGGAGAGATACGCAGTATTTT TRBV2 few NA TRBJ2-3
CASSLGGVTNYGYTF TGTGCCAGCAGCCTTGGAGGGGTCACTAACTATGGCTACACCTTC TRBV6-2/TRBV6-3 NA NA TRBJ1-2
CASSEQPRDRNYGYTF TGTGCCAGCAGTGAACAGCCGAGAGACAGAAACTATGGCTACACCTTC TRBV6-1 once NA TRBJ1-2
CASSYVDMRGGYTF TGTGCCAGCAGTTATGTGGATATGCGGGGCGGCTACACCTTC TRBV6-5 NA NA TRBJ1-2
CASSDSSSGDTDTQYF TGTGCCAGCAGTGACTCGAGTAGCGGGGACACAGATACGCAGTATTTT TRBV6-4 NA TRBD2 TRBJ2-3
CAWGDNSYEQYF TGTGCCTGGGGGGACAATTCCTACGAGCAGTACTTC TRBV30 once NA TRBJ2-7
CATSRGGVSGNSPLHF TGTGCCACCAGCAGAGGGGGGGTATCCGGTAATTCACCCCTCCACTTT TRBV15 NA NA TRBJ1-6
CASSLARTGGAYGYTF TGTGCCAGCAGCTTAGCGCGGACAGGGGGCGCCTATGGCTACACCTTC TRBV7-9 NA TRBD1 TRBJ1-2
CAISESLAANTGELFF TGTGCCATCAGTGAGTCATTAGCGGCGAACACCGGGGAGCTGTTTTTT TRBV10-3 NA NA TRBJ2-2
CASTQRASVRETQYF NA TRBV3-1/TRBV3-2 NA NA TRBJ2-5
CASSLAGTGRNYEQYF TGTGCCAGCAGCTTAGCGGGGACAGGGAGAAACTACGAGCAGTACTTC TRBV11-3 NA TRBD1 TRBJ2-7